The text below deals with one T cell receptor beta chain. The target antigen is unknown. The length of the CDR3 is 15 residues. CDR1 and CDR2 from the germline V gene are SEHNR and FQNEAQ (reference sequence). This record comes from a study of T cells expressing NK-cell markers. Study context: Sequencing of TCR beta repertoires drew on sorted CD3+CD56+NKG2C+, CD3+CD56+NKG2C- and CD3+CD56-NKG2C+ T cells. Study-level results: A few donors' CD3+CD56-NKG2C+ cells were dominated by the same clonotypes. Of the CD8+ T cells in over five donors, about 1.0-7.0% belonged to dominant NKG2C+ clonotypes.

Each CDR3 protein gets one entry in TCRdb, which reprocessed the 5' RACE reads and gives no DNA. Found here are about 430,000 distinct CDR3 sequences; the top ten clones hold roughly 1.4%. Input material: blood T cells: a sorted CD56 or NKG2C T cell subset, CD4+ or CD8+ T cells, or bulk PBMC T cells (not recorded which). The TCR was taken from a woman between 45 and 60 years old in good health. This sequence joins TRBV7-9 and TRBJ2-7; TCRdb's D gene call, TRBD1, goes unchecked for lack of DNA. CDR3: CASSLDSGVPYEQYF.